The clone carrying this TCR beta chain was observed a few times. Its antigen remains unidentified. TCRdb processed the reads anew with MiXCR; each CDR3 protein has one entry. The sample shows about half a million distinct CDR3 sequences, about 42% of them seen only once. Germline CDR1 DFQATT, CDR2 SNEGSKA (reference sequence). V was pared by 0 bases and J by 8 bases, with 13 bases between. This CDR3 region has 13 residues. The sample is drawn from a study of T cell repertoires in cytomegalovirus infection. The source is a human donor in good health (CMV status not recorded). Some clones in this sample may be carry-over from other donors' samples. This specimen consisted of cultured PBMCs, obtained from culture after CMV antigen stimulation. The chain has TRBV20-1 and TRBJ1-1; weak D call: TRBD1 (5 bases). The CDR3 sequence is CSARDRRQGEAFF. The CDR3 DNA reads TGCAGTGCTAGAGATCGACGCCAGGGAGAAGCTTTCTTT.